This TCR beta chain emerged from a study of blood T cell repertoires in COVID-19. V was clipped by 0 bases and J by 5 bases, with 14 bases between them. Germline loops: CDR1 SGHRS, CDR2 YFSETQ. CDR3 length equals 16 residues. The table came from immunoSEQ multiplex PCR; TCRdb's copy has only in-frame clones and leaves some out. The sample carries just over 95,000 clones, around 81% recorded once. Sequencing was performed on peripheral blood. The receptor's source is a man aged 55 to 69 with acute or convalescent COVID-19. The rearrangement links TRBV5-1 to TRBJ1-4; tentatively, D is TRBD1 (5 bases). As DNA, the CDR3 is TGCGCCAGCAGCTTGGGTTCAGGGCGCGGAAATGAAAAACTGTTTTTT. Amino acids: CASSLGSGRGNEKLFF.